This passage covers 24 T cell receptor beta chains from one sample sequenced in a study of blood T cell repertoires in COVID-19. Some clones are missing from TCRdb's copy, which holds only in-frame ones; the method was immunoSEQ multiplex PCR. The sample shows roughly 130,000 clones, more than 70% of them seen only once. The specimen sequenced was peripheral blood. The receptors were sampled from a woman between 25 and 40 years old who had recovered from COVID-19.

DNA for the CDR3: TGTGCCAGCAGTTCTACTCCTTTTGGCTACACCTTC. Translating it yields CASSSTPFGYTF. This chain links TRBV27 with TRBJ1-2, with D uncertain. Looked up from germline, CDR1 is MNHEY and CDR2 is SMNVEV (reference sequence). There are 12 residues in the CDR3. Trimming took 4 bases from V and 7 from J, leaving 10 bases between them.

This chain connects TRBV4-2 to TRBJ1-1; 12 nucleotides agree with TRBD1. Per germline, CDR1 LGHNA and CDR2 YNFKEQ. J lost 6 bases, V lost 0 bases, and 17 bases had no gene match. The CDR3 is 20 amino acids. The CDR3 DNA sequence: TGTGCCAGCAGCCAAGATCCCCGAGGGACAGGGGGCGCGGGAGGCCCTGAAGCTTTCTTT. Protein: CASSQDPRGTGGAGGPEAFF.

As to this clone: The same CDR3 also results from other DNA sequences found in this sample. The DNA for the CDR3 is TGCAGTGCTTCTCACAACAATGAGCAGTTCTTC. The encoded protein is CSASHNNEQFF. This chain links TRBV20-1 with TRBJ2-1, with D hard to call. Germline CDR1 DFQATT, CDR2 SNEGSKA (reference sequence). The CDR3 extends over 11 amino acids. The V gene lost 5 bases and the J gene lost 5 bases, with 7 bases spanning the gap.

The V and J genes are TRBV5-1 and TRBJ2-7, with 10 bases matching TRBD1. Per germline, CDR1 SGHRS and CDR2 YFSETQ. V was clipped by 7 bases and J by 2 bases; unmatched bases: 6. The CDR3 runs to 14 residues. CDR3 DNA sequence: TGCGCCAGCGGAATTGGACAGGGGGCCTACGAGCAGTACTTC. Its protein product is CASGIGQGAYEQYF.

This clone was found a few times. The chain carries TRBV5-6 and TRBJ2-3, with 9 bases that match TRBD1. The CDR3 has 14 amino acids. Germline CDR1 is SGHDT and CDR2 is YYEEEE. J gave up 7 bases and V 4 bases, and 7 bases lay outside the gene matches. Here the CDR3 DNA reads TGTGCCAGCAGCCCTCCGGGACAGGGTTATACGCAGTATTTT. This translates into CASSPPGQGYTQYF.

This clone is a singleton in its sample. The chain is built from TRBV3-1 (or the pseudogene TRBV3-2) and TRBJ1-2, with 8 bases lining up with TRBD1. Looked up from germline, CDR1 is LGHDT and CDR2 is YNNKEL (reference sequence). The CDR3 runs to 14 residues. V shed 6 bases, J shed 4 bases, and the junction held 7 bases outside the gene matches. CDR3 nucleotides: TGTGCCAGCAGAGGACAGGGCGAGGGCTATGGCTACACCTTC. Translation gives CASRGQGEGYGYTF.

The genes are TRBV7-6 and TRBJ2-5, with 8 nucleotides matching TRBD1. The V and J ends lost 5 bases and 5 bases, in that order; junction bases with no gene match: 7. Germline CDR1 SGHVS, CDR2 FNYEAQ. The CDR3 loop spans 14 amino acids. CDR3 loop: CASSPRTGTETQYF. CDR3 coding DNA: TGTGCCAGCAGCCCGCGGACAGGGACCGAGACCCAGTACTTC.

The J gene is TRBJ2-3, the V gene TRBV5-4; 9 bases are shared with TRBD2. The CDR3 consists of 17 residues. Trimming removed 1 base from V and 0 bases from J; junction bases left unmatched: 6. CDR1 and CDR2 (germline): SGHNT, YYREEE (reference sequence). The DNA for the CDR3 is TGTGCCAGCAGCTTGAGGCTAGCGGGGCCTAGCACAGATACGCAGTATTTT. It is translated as CASSLRLAGPSTDTQYF.

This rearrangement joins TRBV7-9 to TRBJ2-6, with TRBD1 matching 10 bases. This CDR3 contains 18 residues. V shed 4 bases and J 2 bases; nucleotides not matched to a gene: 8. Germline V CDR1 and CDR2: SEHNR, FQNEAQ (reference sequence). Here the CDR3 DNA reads TGTGCCAGCAGCTCCCGGGACAGGGGATTAGCTGGGGCCAACGTCCTGACTTTC. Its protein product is CASSSRDRGLAGANVLTF. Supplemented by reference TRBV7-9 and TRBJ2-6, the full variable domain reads DTGVSQNPRHKITKRGQNVTFRCDPISEHNRLYWYRQTLGQGPEFLTYFQNEAQLEKSRLLSDRFSAERPKGSFSTLEIQRTEQGDSAMYLCASSSRDRGLAGANVLTFGAGSRLTVL.

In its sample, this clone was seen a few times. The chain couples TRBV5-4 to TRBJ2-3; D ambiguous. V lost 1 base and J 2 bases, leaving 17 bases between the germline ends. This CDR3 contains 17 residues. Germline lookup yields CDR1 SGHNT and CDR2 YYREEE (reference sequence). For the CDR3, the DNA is TGTGCCAGCAGCTTGTCTACCCTCGAGCCCCCCACAGATACGCAGTATTTT. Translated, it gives CASSLSTLEPPTDTQYF. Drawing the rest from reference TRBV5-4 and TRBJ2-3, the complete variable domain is ETGVTQSPTHLIKTRGQQVTLRCSSQSGHNTVSWYQQALGQGPQFIFQYYREEENGRGNFPPRFSGLQFPNYSSELNVNALELDDSALYLCASSLSTLEPPTDTQYFGPGTRLTVL.

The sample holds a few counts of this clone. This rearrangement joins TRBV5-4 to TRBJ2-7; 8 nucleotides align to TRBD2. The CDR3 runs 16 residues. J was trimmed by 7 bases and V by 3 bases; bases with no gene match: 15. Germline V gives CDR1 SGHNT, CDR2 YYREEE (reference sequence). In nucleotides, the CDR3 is TGTGCCAGCAGCTCGGTAGCGGGGAGCCTCTCTCGGGAGCAGTACTTC. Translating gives CASSSVAGSLSREQYF.

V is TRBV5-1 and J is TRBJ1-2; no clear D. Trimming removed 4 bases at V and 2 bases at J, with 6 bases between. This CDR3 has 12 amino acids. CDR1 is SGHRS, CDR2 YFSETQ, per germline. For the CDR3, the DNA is TGCGCCAGCAGCGTCGGGAACTATGGCTACACCTTC. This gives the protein CASSVGNYGYTF.

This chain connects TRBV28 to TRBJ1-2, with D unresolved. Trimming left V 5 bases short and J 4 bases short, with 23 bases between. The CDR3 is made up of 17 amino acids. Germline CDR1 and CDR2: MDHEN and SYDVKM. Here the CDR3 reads CASSHDQEGRSLYGYTF. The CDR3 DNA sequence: TGTGCCAGCAGTCACGATCAGGAGGGCAGGAGCCTCTATGGCTACACCTTC.

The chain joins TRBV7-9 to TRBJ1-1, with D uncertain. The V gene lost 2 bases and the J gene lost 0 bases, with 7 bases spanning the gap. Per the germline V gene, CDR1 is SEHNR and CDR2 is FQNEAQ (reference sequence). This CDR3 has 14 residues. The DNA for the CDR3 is TGTGCCAGCAGCTTAATAGCCTTGAACACTGAAGCTTTCTTT. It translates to CASSLIALNTEAFF.

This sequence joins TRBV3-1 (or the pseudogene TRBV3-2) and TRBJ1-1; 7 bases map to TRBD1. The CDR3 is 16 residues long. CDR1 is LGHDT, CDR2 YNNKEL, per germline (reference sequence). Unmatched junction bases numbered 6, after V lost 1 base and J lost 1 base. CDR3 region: CASSQGWDSKNTEAFF. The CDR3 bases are TGTGCCAGCAGCCAAGGGTGGGACAGCAAGAACACTGAAGCTTTCTTT.

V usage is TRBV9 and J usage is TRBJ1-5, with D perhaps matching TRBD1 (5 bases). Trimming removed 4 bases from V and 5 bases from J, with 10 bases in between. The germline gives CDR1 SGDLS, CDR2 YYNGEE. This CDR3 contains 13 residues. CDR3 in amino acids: CASSLGEDQPQHF. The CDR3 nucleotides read TGTGCCAGCAGCTTAGGGGAGGATCAGCCCCAGCATTTT.

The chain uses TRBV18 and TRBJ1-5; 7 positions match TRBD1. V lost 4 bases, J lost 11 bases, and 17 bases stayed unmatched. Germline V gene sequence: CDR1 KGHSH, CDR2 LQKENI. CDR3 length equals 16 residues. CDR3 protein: CASSLNSGGDHPSQHF. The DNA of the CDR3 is TGTGCCAGCTCACTCAACTCAGGGGGTGATCATCCTTCCCAGCATTTT.

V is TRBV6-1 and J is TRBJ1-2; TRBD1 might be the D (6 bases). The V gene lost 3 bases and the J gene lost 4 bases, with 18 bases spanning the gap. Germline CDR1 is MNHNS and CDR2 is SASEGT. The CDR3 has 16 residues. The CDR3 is CASSDGLSGTSYGYTF. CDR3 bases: TGTGCCAGCAGTGATGGGTTATCCGGGACAAGCTATGGCTACACCTTC.

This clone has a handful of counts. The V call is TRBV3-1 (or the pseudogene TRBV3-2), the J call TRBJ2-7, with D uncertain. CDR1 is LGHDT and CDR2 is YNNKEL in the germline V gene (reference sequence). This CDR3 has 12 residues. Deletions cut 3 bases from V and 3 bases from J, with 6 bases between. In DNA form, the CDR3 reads TGTGCCAGCAGCCATTTCAACTACGAGCAGTACTTC. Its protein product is CASSHFNYEQYF.

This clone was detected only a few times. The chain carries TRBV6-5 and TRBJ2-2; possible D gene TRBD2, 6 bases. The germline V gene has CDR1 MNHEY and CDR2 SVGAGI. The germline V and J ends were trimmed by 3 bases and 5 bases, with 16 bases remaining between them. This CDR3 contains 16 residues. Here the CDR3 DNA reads TGTGCCAGCAGTTATTGGCAGGGAGGCTGGACCGGGGAGCTGTTTTTT. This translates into CASSYWQGGWTGELFF.

The CDR3 coding sequence is TGTGCCAGCAGCGCGGGACAGTTTAGCAATCAGCCCCAGCATTTT. This encodes CASSAGQFSNQPQHF. The chain is built from TRBV9 and TRBJ1-5, with TRBD1 matching 7 bases. Trimming took 3 bases from V and 0 from J; bases not matched to a gene: 3. Per the germline V gene, CDR1 is SGDLS and CDR2 is YYNGEE. The CDR3 totals 15 residues.

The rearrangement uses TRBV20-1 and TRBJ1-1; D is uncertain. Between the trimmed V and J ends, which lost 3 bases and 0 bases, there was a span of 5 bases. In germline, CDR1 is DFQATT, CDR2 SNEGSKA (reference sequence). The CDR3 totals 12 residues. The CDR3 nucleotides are TGCAGTGCTAGTTGGCTGAACACTGAAGCTTTCTTT. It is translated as CSASWLNTEAFF.

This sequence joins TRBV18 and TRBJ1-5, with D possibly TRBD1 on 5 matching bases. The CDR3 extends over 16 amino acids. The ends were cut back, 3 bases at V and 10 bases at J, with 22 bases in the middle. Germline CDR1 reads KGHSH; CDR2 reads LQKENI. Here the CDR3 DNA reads TGTGCCAGCTCACCGGGGGGAGGGGAGGCAATCAGCCCCCAGCATTTT. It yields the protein CASSPGGGEAISPQHF.

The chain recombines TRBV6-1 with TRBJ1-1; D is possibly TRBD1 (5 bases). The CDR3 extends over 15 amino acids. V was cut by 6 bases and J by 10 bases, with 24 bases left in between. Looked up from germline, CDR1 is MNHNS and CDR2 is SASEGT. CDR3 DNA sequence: TGTGCCAGCAGATCCGGTTGGGGGGGAAGGATTGGAGCTTTCTTT. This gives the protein CASRSGWGGRIGAFF.